Given below is one TCR beta chain in context. This sample is part of a study of blood T cell repertoires in COVID-19. Study-level background: There were acute and convalescent COVID-19 samples, and they came from the United States, Italy and Spain.

The CDR3 runs 14 residues. V gave up 1 base and J gave up 8 bases; unmatched junction bases: 5. Germline lookup yields CDR1 SGHAT and CDR2 FQNNGV. Profiled with immunoSEQ multiplex PCR; TCRdb holds only in-frame clones, not every one. The repertoire holds 100,000 to 150,000 clones, with 80% to 90% as singletons. Participants were placed into cohorts based on the clinical history they reported. Recovered status applied to Cohort 3 donors who had two consecutive negative PCRs. It also applied to those with clearance or with symptom resolution. The sequenced material came from PBMCs or T cells enriched from blood (not recorded which). The clonotype was recovered from a woman in her 50s who had recovered from COVID-19. The gene calls are TRBV11-2 and TRBJ2-1; 7 nucleotides align to TRBD1. CDR3 amino acids: CASSLVFQGDEQFF. As DNA, the CDR3 is TGTGCCAGCAGCTTAGTTTTCCAGGGGGATGAGCAGTTCTTC.